This T cell receptor (beta chain) was captured by sequencing in a study of CD8 T cells in ankylosing spondylitis. In its sample, this clonotype was seen many times. TCRdb fed the 5' RACE reads into MiXCR, producing one record per CDR3 protein. The sample shows about 320,000 distinct CDR3 sequences, around a tenth of them seen only once. Sequenced: blood, either unsorted or a sorted T cell fraction (not recorded which). This TCR derives from a female donor with ankylosing spondylitis or in good health (not recorded which).

For the CDR3, the DNA is TGTGCCAGCAGCTTGGGAGCGGGGGCCTACGAGCAGTACTTC. Translating it yields CASSLGAGAYEQYF. This chain links TRBV5-6 with TRBJ2-7; TRBD2 matches at 8 bases. Germline assignment: CDR1 SGHDT and CDR2 YYEEEE. The V and J ends lost 0 bases and 2 bases, in that order; junction bases with no gene match: 1. CDR3 length equals 14 residues.